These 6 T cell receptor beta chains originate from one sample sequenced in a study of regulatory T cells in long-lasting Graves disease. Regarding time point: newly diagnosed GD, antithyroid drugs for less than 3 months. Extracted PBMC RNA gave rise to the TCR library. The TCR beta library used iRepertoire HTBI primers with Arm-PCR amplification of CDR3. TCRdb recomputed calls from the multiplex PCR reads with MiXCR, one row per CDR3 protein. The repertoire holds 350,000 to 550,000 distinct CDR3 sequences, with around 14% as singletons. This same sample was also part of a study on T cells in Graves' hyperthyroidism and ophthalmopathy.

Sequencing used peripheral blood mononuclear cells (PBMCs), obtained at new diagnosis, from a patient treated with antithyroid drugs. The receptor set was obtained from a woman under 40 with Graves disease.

The CDR3 region has the DNA TGTGCCAGTAGTATATTTTCGGGGTATGAGGTCTTGGTTAGCAATCAGCCCCAGCATTTT. Translating it yields CASSIFSGYEVLVSNQPQHF. The chain links TRBV19 to TRBJ1-5; D gene unclear. Germline lookup yields CDR1 LNHDA and CDR2 SQIVND (reference sequence). The length of the CDR3 is 20 residues. V was clipped by 2 bases and J by 0 bases, with 23 bases between them.

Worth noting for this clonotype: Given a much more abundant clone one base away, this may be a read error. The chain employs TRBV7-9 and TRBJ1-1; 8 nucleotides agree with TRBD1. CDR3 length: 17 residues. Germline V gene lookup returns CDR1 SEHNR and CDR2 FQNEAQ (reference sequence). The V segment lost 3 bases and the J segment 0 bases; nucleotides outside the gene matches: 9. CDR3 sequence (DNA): TGTGCCAGCAGCTTGGGACAGGCCTTCGAGATGAACACTGAAGCTTTCTTT. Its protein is CASSLGQAFEMNTEAFF.

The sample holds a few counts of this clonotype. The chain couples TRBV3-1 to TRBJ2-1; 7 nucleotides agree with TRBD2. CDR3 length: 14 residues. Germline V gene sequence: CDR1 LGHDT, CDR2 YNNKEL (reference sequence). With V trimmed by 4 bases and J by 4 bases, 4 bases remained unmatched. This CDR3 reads CASSPGTTYNEQFF. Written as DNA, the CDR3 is TGTGCCAGCAGCCCCGGGACTACTTACAATGAGCAGTTCTTC.

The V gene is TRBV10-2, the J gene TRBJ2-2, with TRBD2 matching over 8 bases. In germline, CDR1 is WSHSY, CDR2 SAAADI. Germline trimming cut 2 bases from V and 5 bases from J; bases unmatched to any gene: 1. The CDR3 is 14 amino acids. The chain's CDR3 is CASSEASGTGELFF. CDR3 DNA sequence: TGCGCCAGCAGTGAGGCTAGCGGGACCGGGGAGCTGTTTTTT.

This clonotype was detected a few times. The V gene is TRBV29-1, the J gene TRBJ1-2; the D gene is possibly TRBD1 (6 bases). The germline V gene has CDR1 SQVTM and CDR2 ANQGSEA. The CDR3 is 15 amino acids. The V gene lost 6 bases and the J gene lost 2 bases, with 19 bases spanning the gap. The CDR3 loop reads CSVVFTGFRNYGYTF. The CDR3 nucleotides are TGCAGCGTAGTTTTCACAGGGTTCAGAAACTATGGCTACACCTTC.

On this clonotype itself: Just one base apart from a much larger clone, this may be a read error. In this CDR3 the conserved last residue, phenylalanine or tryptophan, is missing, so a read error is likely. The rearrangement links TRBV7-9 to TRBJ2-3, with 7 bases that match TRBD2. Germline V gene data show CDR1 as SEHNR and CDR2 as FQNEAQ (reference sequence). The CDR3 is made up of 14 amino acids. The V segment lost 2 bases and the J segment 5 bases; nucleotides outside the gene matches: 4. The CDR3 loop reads CASSLMVAGDTQYS. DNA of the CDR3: TGTGCCAGCAGCTTAATGGTAGCGGGAGATACGCAGTATTCT.